This TCR beta chain was recorded in a study of blood T cell repertoires in COVID-19. Study context: The samples span acute and convalescent COVID-19 from the United States, Italy and Spain.

In the original workflow: The assay estimated nucleated cells by amplifying reference gene primers. Sequencing was performed with immunoSEQ multiplex PCR; in TCRdb, only in-frame clones are kept and a portion is missing. V and J calls and clone size are given by that table; D and trimming were obtained from the DNA. The profile shows approximately 250,000 clones, over 80% of them singletons. The germline V gene encodes CDR1 SGHAT and CDR2 FQNNGV. The CDR3 totals 15 residues. The V end lost 2 bases, the J end lost 3 bases, and 11 bases lay between the germline ends. The material sequenced was peripheral blood. J is TRBJ2-1 and V is TRBV11-2, with a weak D call TRBD2 (6 bases). The clonotype comes from a man in his fifties or sixties who had recovered from COVID-19. The CDR3 loop reads CASSLLSGDYNEQFF. In DNA, the CDR3 is TGTGCCAGCAGCTTACTGTCGGGGGACTACAATGAGCAGTTCTTC.